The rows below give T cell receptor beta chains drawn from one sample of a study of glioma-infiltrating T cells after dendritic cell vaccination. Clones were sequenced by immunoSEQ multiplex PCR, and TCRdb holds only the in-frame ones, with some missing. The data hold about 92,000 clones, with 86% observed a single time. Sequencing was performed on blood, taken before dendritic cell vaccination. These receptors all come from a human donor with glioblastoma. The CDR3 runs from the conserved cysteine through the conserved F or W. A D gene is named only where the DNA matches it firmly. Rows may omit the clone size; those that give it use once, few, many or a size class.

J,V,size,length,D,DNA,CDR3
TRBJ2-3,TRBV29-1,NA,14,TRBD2,TGCAGCGTTCGAGCGGGAGGGCTGACAGATACGCAGTATTTT,CSVRAGGLTDTQYF
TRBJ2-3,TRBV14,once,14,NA,TGTGCCAGCAGCCAAGATCTCCGCACAGATACGCAGTATTTT,CASSQDLRTDTQYF
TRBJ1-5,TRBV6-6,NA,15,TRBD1,TGTGCCAGCAGTTACGTGGAACAGGGGGGGCAGCCCCAGCATTTT,CASSYVEQGGQPQHF
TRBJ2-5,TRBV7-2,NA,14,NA,TGTGCCAGCAGCTTGGGGGGACCGGAAGAGACCCAGTACTTC,CASSLGGPEETQYF
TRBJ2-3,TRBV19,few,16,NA,TGTGCCAGTAGTGCGACAGATTTGGGGCGAAAAGATACGCAGTATTTT,CASSATDLGRKDTQYF
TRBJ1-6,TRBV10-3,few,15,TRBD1,TGTGCCATCAGTGAGTCCGGCAGGGGGGACTCACCCCTCCACTTT,CAISESGRGDSPLHF
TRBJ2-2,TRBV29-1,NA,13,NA,TGCAGCGTAGACAGGAGGAACACCGGGGAGCTGTTTTTT,CSVDRRNTGELFF
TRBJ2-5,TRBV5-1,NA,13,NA,TGCGCCAGCAGCCGCCAGGGGAAAGAGACCCAGTACTTC,CASSRQGKETQYF
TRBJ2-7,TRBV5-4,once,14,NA,TGTGCCAGCAGCTTGGCTGGACAAAACTACGAGCAGTACTTC,CASSLAGQNYEQYF
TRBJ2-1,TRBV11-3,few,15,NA,TGTGCCAGCAGCTTCGACAGCTTTTCCTACAATGAGCAGTTCTTC,CASSFDSFSYNEQFF
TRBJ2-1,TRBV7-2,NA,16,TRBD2,TGTGCCAGCAGCTTAGGAACTAGCGGGGCCTACAATGAGCAGTTCTTC,CASSLGTSGAYNEQFF
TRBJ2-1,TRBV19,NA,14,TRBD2,TGTGCCACCTCGGGACTAGCGGGGTACAATGAGCAGTTCTTC,CATSGLAGYNEQFF
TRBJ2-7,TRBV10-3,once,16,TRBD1,TGTGCCATCAGTGAGTCGAGGGGCAGGGGGACCACCGAGCAGTACTTC,CAISESRGRGTTEQYF
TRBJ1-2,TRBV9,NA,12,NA,TGTGCCAGCAGCCTATACTCGTATGGCTACACCTTC,CASSLYSYGYTF
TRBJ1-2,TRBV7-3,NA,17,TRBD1,TGTGCCAGCAGCTTAACGCCTCCGGGACAGGGGGCGGGTGGCTACACCTTC,CASSLTPPGQGAGGYTF
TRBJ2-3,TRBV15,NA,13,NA,TGTGCCACCAGCAGGACAGGCACAGATACGCAGTATTTT,CATSRTGTDTQYF
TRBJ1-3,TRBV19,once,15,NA,TGTGCCAGTAGTATACAGGCAGCCTCTGGAAACACCATATATTTT,CASSIQAASGNTIYF
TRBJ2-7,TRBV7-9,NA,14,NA,TGTGCCAGCAGCTTATCGGGTGACGGATACGAGCAGTACTTC,CASSLSGDGYEQYF